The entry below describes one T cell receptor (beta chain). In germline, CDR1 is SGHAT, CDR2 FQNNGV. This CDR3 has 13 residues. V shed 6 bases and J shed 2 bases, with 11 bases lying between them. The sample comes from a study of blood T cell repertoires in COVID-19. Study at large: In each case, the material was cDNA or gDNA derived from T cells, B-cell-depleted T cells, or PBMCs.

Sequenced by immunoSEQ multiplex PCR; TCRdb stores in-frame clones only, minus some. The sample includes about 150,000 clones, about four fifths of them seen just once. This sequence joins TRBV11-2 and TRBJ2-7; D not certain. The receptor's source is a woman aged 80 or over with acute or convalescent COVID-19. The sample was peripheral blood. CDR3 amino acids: CASSSIRAYEQYF. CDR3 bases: TGTGCCAGCAGTTCGATCCGGGCCTACGAGCAGTACTTC.